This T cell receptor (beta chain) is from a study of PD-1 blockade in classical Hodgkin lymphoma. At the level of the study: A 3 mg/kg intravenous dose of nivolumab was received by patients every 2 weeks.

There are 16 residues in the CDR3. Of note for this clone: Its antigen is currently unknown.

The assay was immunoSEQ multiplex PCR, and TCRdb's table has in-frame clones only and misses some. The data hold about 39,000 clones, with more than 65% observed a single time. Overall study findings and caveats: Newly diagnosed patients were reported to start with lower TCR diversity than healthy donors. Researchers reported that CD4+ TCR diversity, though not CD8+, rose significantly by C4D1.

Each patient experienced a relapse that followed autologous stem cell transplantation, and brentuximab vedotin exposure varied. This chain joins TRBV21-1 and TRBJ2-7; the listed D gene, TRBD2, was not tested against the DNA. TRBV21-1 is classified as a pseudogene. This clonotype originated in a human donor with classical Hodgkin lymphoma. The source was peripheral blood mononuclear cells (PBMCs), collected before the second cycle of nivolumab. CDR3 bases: TGTGCCAGCAGCAAGCTCCCGCTAGCGGGGAAACGAGAGCAGTACTTC. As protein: CASSKLPLAGKREQYF.